These T cell receptor beta chains were read from a single sample in a study of T-cell reconstitution after alpha-beta-depleted transplantation in children. In TCRdb, the PCR reads were re-called with MiXCR into one record per CDR3 protein. The table shows hundreds of thousands of distinct CDR3 sequences, with 15% to 20% occurring only once. This specimen was PBMCs, mostly from graft donor cells, taken 360 days after TCRalphabeta/CD19-depleted stem cell transplant. The receptors come from a male patient aged 2-10 years who had a stem cell transplant for acute lymphoblastic leukemia, so the T cells may come from the graft donor. The CDR3 runs from the conserved cysteine through the conserved F or W. D genes are given only for firm matches. Clone size appears in some rows only: once, few, many, or a class for an expanded clone.

CDR3 length	J gene	D gene	V gene	clone size	CDR3 DNA	CDR3 protein
16	TRBJ2-7	TRBD1	TRBV4-1	NA	TGCGCCAGCAGCTACGACCGGGACAGAGGATCCTACGAGCAGTACTTC	CASSYDRDRGSYEQYF
17	TRBJ2-7	TRBD2	TRBV29-1	NA	TGCAGCGTTGAACTACCGGGACTAGCGGGAGGGGGCTACGAGCAGTACTTC	CSVELPGLAGGGYEQYF
14	TRBJ2-5	TRBD2	TRBV18	NA	TGTGCCAGCTCACCACCGCTAGCGGGAGTTACCCAGTACTTC	CASSPPLAGVTQYF
13	TRBJ2-2	NA	TRBV12-3/TRBV12-4	NA	TGTGCCAGCAGTTTAGCCCGGGACGGGGAGCTGTTTTTT	CASSLARDGELFF
14	TRBJ2-7	TRBD1	TRBV20-1	NA	TGCAGTGCGAACAAGGACAGGGTAGACTCCGAGCAGTACTTC	CSANKDRVDSEQYF
15	TRBJ2-1	NA	TRBV12-3/TRBV12-4	few	TGTGCCAGTTCCGGGGAGAGCAGCTCCTACAATGAGCAGTTCTTC	CASSGESSSYNEQFF
16	TRBJ1-5	NA	TRBV12-3/TRBV12-4	few	TGTGCCAGCAGTTGGGGAGGAGGGGATGGAAATCAGCCCCAGCATTTT	CASSWGGGDGNQPQHF
15	TRBJ2-7	TRBD1	TRBV5-1	few	TGCGCCAGCAGCTGGGAGACAGGGGTCCCTTACGAGCAGTACTTC	CASSWETGVPYEQYF
15	TRBJ2-1	TRBD1	TRBV5-1	many	TGCGCCAGCAGGACCGGGACAGGGTTTTACAATGAGCAGTTCTTC	CASRTGTGFYNEQFF
16	TRBJ2-7	TRBD2	TRBV5-1	few	TGCGCCAGCAGCATGGGACTAGCGGTCGTTGGGGACGAGCAGTACTTC	CASSMGLAVVGDEQYF
12	TRBJ1-1	NA	TRBV25-1	few	TGTGCCACCAAAGGTCCGAACACTGAAGCTTTCTTT	CATKGPNTEAFF
13	TRBJ2-2	NA	TRBV6-5	few	TGTGCCAGCAGTTACGTGGGGGCCGGGGAGCTGTTTTTT	CASSYVGAGELFF
13	TRBJ2-3	NA	TRBV12-3/TRBV12-4	many	TGTGCCAGCAGTTTCTCTGGGCCAGATACGCAGTATTTT	CASSFSGPDTQYF
20	TRBJ2-1	NA	TRBV28	few	TGTGCCAGCAGTTTACGCAGTTTAATCGGGACGTTAAAAGCTAACAATGAGCAGTTCTTC	CASSLRSLIGTLKANNEQFF
15	TRBJ2-5	TRBD1	TRBV2	few	TGTGCCAGCAATCTATTTGACAGGGCTTGGGAGACCCAGTACTTC	CASNLFDRAWETQYF
16	TRBJ2-3	TRBD2	TRBV4-3	many	TGCGCCAGCAGCCAAAATAGCGGGAGGGCCACAGATACGCAGTATTTT	CASSQNSGRATDTQYF
16	TRBJ1-2	NA	TRBV9	NA	TGTGCCAGCAGCGTAGCCCCCCGCGCAGGGGCAAATGGCTACACCTTC	CASSVAPRAGANGYTF
15	TRBJ2-2	TRBD2	TRBV20-1	few	TGCAGTGCTAGAGGGACTAGCGGCAACACCGGGGAGCTGTTTTTT	CSARGTSGNTGELFF
14	TRBJ2-3	TRBD1	TRBV4-3	many	TGCGCCAGCAGCCAAGGCCACAGGGGAAGTACGCAGTATTTT	CASSQGHRGSTQYF
15	TRBJ2-7	TRBD2	TRBV28	NA	TGTGCCAGCAGTGGACTAGCGGTCAGCTCCTACGAGCAGTACTTC	CASSGLAVSSYEQYF
14	TRBJ2-5	NA	TRBV12-3/TRBV12-4	NA	TGTGCCAGCAGTCCTCGACAGTGGAAAGAGACCCAGTACTTC	CASSPRQWKETQYF
15	TRBJ2-1	NA	TRBV2	NA	TGTGCCAGCAGGCCGGGGCCACCCAATTACAATGAGCAGTTCTTC	CASRPGPPNYNEQFF
16	TRBJ2-1	TRBD1	TRBV10-2	NA	TGCGCCAGCAATAGACAGGGGGGGAGCTCCTACAATGAGCAGTTCTTC	CASNRQGGSSYNEQFF
13	TRBJ2-1	NA	TRBV7-8	few	TGTGCCAGCAGCTTAGCTTCCCCCAATGAGCAGTTCTTC	CASSLASPNEQFF
14	TRBJ1-1	NA	TRBV4-3	NA	TGCGCCAGCAGCCAAGATCTCATCTACACTGAAGCTTTCTTT	CASSQDLIYTEAFF
16	TRBJ2-7	TRBD1	TRBV4-2	NA	TGTGCCAGCAGCCAACCTACCGGGACAGGGATCGGGGAGCAGTACTTC	CASSQPTGTGIGEQYF
12	TRBJ2-1	NA	TRBV7-8	NA	TGTGCCAGCAGCTTAGAGTGGGGGCCCGGGTTCTTC	CASSLEWGPGFF
15	TRBJ2-5	NA	TRBV12-3/TRBV12-4	NA	TGTGCCAGCAGTTTGTGGCGGGGTGGGGAAGAGACCCAGTACTTC	CASSLWRGGEETQYF
17	TRBJ2-5	TRBD2	TRBV3-1	NA	TGTGCCAGCAGCCAAGATGAAGGTAGCGGGAACCAAGAGACCCAGTACTTC	CASSQDEGSGNQETQYF
15	TRBJ2-3	NA	TRBV19	NA	TGTGCCAGTAGTATCGGGACACTCGGGGGAGATACGCAGTATTTT	CASSIGTLGGDTQYF
16	TRBJ2-5	TRBD2	TRBV7-6	few	TGTGCCAGCAGCTTATTCCTGACTAGCGGGGGAGAGACCCAGTACTTC	CASSLFLTSGGETQYF
18	TRBJ2-3	TRBD1	TRBV5-5	few	TGTGCCAGCAGCTTGACTCTGATCCAGGGGGCAAGCACAGATACGCAGTATTTT	CASSLTLIQGASTDTQYF
17	TRBJ1-2	TRBD1	TRBV28	NA	TGTGCCAGCAGGCCGCAGTCTGGGACACCCAAACAGGGGGGCTACACCTTC	CASRPQSGTPKQGGYTF
16	TRBJ2-1	TRBD2	TRBV12-3/TRBV12-4	many	TGTGCCAGCAGTCTAGGACTAGCGGGAGTAGGGAATGAGCAGTTCTTC	CASSLGLAGVGNEQFF
16	TRBJ1-1	TRBD1	TRBV7-9	many	TGTGCCAGCAGCTTTGACCCCCTCGCAGGGGGCACTGAAGCTTTCTTT	CASSFDPLAGGTEAFF
16	TRBJ2-3	TRBD1	TRBV30	NA	TGTGCCTGGAGCCCCCTTGACAGGGCAGTCGCAGATACGCAGTATTTT	CAWSPLDRAVADTQYF
12	TRBJ2-2	NA	TRBV28	NA	TGTGCCAGCAGTCAGTTCACCGGGGAGCTGTTTTTT	CASSQFTGELFF